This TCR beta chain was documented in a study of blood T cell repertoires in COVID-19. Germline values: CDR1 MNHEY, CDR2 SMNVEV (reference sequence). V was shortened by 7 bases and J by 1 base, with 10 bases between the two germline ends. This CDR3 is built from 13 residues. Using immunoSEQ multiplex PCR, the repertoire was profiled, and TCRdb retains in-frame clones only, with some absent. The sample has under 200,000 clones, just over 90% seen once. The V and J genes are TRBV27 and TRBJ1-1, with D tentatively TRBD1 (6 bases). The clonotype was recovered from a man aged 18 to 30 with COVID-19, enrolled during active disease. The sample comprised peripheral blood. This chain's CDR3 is CASNWGPNTEAFF. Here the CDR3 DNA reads TGTGCCAGCAATTGGGGGCCGAACACTGAAGCTTTCTTT.